The source of this TCR beta chain is a study of graft-versus-host responses after intestinal transplantation. The CDR3 runs to 14 residues. CDR1 and CDR2 from the germline V gene are SGHVS and FQNEAQ. V gave up 1 base and J gave up 3 bases; unmatched junction bases: 0. The data were produced by immunoSEQ multiplex PCR, yet TCRdb's version contains in-frame clones alone and is incomplete. The repertoire has about 25,000 clones, approximately 96% of them found once; the top ten carry 0.82%. The sample was PBMCs, taken just over 29 days after intestinal transplant. V gene TRBV7-8 combines with J gene TRBJ2-5; 9 positions agree with TRBD2. The TCR sequence derives from a human patient who received an intestinal transplant, so some T cells may come from the graft donor. CDR3 sequence (DNA): TGTGCCAGCAGCTTAGGACTAGCGGAAGAGACCCAGTACTTC. This codes for CASSLGLAEETQYF.